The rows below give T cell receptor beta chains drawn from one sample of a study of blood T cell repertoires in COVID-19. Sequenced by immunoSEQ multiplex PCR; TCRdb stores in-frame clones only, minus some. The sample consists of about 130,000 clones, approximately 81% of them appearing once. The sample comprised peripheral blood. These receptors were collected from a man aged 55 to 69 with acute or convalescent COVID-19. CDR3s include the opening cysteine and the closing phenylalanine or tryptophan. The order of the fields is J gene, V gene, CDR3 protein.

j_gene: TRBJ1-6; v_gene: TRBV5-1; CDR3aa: CASSLASLGENSPLHF
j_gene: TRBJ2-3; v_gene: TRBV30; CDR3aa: CAWRTTERDFPDTQYF
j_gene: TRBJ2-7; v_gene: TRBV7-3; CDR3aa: CASSLSGQAYEQYF
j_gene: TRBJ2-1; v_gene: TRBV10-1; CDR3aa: CASSAGRPHGLAGAVNEQFF
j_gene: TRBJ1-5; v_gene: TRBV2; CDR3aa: CASSTQGPSNQPQHF
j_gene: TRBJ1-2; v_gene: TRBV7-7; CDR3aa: CASSRGQEGYGYTF
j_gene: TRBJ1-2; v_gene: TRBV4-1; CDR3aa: CASSQDREEDGYTF
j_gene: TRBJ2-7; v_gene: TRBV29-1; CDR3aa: CSVEDQSGLYF
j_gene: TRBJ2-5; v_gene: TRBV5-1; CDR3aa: CASSIQGAQETQYF
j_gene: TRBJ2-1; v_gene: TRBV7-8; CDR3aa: CASRGTSSYNEQFF
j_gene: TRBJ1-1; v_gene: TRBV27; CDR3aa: CASSLSRQNTEAFF
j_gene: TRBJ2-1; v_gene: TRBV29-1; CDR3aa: CSVDVAGVLGEQFF
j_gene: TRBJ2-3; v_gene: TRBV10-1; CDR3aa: CASSDDRVEGTQYF
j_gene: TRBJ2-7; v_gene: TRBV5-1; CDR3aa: CASSLETLSYEQYF
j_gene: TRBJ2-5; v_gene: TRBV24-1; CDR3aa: CATSDRIQETQYF
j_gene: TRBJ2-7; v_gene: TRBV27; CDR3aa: CASGDRDHEQYF
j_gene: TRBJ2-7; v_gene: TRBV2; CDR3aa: CASSDSLGRGNFHEQYF
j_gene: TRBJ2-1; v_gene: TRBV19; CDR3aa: CASSRQGSYNEQFF
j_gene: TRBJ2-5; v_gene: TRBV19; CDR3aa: CASSWQGTYQETQYF
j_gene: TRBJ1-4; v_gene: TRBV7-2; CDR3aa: CASSLGQGREKLFF
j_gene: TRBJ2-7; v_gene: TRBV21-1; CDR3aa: CASSKGWATSSYEQYF
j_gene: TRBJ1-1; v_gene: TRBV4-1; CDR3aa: CASSQEQGRYTEAFF
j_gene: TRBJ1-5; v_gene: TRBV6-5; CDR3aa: CASSRSPNQPQHF
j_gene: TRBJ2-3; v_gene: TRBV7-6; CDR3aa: CASSLAGSGSDTQYF
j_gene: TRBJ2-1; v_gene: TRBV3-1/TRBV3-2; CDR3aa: CASSQRAIDNEQFF
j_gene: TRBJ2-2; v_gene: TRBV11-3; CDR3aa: CASSFGTANTGELFF
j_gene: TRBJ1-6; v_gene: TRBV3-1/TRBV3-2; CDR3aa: CASSQTGGEVSPLHF
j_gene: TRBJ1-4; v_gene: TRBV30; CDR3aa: CAWSVLGGAGEKLFF
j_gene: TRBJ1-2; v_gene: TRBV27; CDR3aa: CASSLSNPAGGYTF
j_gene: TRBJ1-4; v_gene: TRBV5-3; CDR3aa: CARSQNRTGLEEKLFF
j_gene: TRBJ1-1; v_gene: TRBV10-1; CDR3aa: CASSDEGTPNTEAFF
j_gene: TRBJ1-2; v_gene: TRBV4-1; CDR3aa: CASSQEGGQHYGYTF
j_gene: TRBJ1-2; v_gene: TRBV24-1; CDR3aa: CATSDMTGGDGYTF
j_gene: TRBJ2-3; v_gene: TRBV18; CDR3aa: CASSPIPAESTDTQYF
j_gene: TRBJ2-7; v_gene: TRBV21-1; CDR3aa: CAGRTGGYEQYF
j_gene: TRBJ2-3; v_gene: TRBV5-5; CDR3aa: CASSFGLAAGDTQYF
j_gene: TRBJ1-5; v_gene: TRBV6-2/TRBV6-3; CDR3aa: CASSFTGRVQPQHF
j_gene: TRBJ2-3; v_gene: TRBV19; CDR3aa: CASSSGHTDTQYF
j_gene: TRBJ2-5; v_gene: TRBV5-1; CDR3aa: CASTLAGQETQYF
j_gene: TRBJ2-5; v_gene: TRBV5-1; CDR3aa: CASSPLGQRLYQETQYF
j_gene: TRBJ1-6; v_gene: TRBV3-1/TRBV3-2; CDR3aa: CASSRTQGRSYNSPLHF
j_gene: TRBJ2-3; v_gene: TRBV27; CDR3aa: CASMTRSTDTQYF
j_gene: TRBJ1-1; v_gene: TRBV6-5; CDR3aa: CASSYEVNTEAFF
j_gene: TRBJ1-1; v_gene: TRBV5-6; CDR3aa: CASSVYRGVRLNTEAFF
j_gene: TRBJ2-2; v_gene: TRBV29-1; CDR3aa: CSVIIGRDGELFF
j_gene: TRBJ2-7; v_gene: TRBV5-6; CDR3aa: CASSLGLAASYEQYF
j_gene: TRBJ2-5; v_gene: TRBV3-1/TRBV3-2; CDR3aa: CALPRQGRETQYF
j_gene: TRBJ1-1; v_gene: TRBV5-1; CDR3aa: CASSVSGTGNTEAFF
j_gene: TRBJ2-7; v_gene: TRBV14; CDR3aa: CASSPSALLPGLAGDEQYF
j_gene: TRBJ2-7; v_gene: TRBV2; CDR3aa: CASCASGRIEQYF
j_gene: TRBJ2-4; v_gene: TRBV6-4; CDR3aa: CASSDSRILGSNIQYF
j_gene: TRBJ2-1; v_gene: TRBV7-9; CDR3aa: CAFAGVPYNEQFF
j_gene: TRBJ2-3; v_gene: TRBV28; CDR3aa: CATDGGTDTQYF